The TCR beta chain described here comes from a study of cytomegalovirus exposure and HLA in healthy donors. Study observations and caveats: Other equally common chains were less clonally expanded than HLA-associated TCR beta chains, a later analysis showed. For presence/absence analyses, sequencing depth was assumed to be roughly uniform across donors. In a later analysis, a missense DCLRE1C variant was linked to TCR beta V- and J-gene trimming.

As regards this clone: Its antigen is unknown.

PCR amplification relied on 60 Vbeta primers (plus 13 Jbeta primers). Clones were read by immunoSEQ multiplex PCR, and TCRdb kept only the in-frame ones, dropping some. The sample carries fewer than 120,000 clones, approximately 79% recorded once. The CDR3 totals 16 residues. Germline V gene lookup returns CDR1 MNHEY and CDR2 SMNVEV (reference sequence). V was pared by 5 bases and J by 4 bases, with 11 bases of the junction left unmatched. The sequenced sample consisted of PBMCs. The source of this sequence is a man younger than 45 in good health and CMV-seropositive. The V call is TRBV27, the J call TRBJ2-5; 9 nucleotides match TRBD2. DNA of the CDR3: TGTGCCAGCAGTATATTAGCGGGGGCCGTGGGAGAGACCCAGTACTTC. This codes for CASSILAGAVGETQYF.